Given below is one T cell receptor (beta chain) in context. V trimming: 0 bases; J trimming: 4 bases; junction bases outside the gene matches: 3. CDR3 length: 15 residues. In germline, CDR1 is SGHVS, CDR2 FQNEAQ. Original methodology: Estimation of nucleated cell counts relied on the amplification of reference gene primers. The method was immunoSEQ multiplex PCR; TCRdb's version includes in-frame clones alone and lacks a portion of them. The DNA gave D and trimming, while V, J and clone size come from that table. The repertoire holds 110,000 to 150,000 clones, with 70% to 90% as singletons. The data belong to a study of blood T cell repertoires in COVID-19.

This chain links TRBV7-8 with TRBJ1-5; 7 positions match TRBD1. The TCR originated in a woman older than 75 with acute or convalescent COVID-19. The material sequenced was peripheral blood. CDR3 nucleotides: TGTGCCAGCAGCTTAGCTGGGACAGTTAATCAGCCCCAGCATTTT. As protein: CASSLAGTVNQPQHF.